The rows below give T cell receptor beta chains drawn from one sample of a study of cytomegalovirus exposure and HLA in healthy donors. The data were produced by immunoSEQ multiplex PCR, yet TCRdb's version contains in-frame clones alone and is incomplete. The table records 100,000 to 150,000 clones, about 73% of them present only once. The sequencing input was PBMCs. The receptors come from a woman aged 45 to 65 in good health and CMV-seropositive. CDR3s include the opening cysteine and the closing phenylalanine or tryptophan. The order of the fields is V gene, D gene, clone size, J gene, CDR3 DNA, CDR3 protein. D genes are given only for firm matches. Clone sizes are given selectively: once, few, many, or a class where the clone is expanded.

V: TRBV11-2; D: .; size: .; J: TRBJ1-1; DNA: TGTGCCAGCAGCGCCCAACAGGGAGCGATTGAAAACACTGAAGCTTTCTTT; CDR3: CASSAQQGAIENTEAFF
V: TRBV5-1; D: .; size: .; J: TRBJ1-4; DNA: TGCGCCAGCAGCTTGGGGGGATCGGGGGAAAAACTGTTTTTT; CDR3: CASSLGGSGEKLFF
V: TRBV7-9; D: TRBD2; size: .; J: TRBJ2-2; DNA: TGTGCCAGCAGCTTAGGGACTAGCGGGGAGAACACCGGGGAGCTGTTTTTT; CDR3: CASSLGTSGENTGELFF
V: TRBV7-8; D: .; size: .; J: TRBJ2-3; DNA: TGTGCCAGCAGCTGGGCAGAGGGAGGCGATACGCAGTATTTT; CDR3: CASSWAEGGDTQYF
V: TRBV5-4; D: .; size: .; J: TRBJ2-1; DNA: TGTGCCAGCAGCTCCAAAAGGACAGATTCCTACAATGAGCAGTTCTTC; CDR3: CASSSKRTDSYNEQFF
V: TRBV5-4; D: .; size: .; J: TRBJ2-3; DNA: TGTGCCAGCAGGTCTGGCCCCAAGGGGGGCACAGATACGCAGTATTTT; CDR3: CASRSGPKGGTDTQYF
V: TRBV18; D: TRBD1; size: .; J: TRBJ1-2; DNA: TGTGCCAGCTCATCCCTTTTGGACAGGCCAGGGGGCTACACCTTC; CDR3: CASSSLLDRPGGYTF
V: TRBV19; D: .; size: .; J: TRBJ2-2; DNA: TGTGCCAGTAGTACTCCGTGGGGGGCCGGGGAGCTGTTTTTT; CDR3: CASSTPWGAGELFF
V: TRBV6-5; D: .; size: .; J: TRBJ1-2; DNA: TGTGCCAGCAGCCGCAGGACCCAAGGGGACTATGGCTACACCTTC; CDR3: CASSRRTQGDYGYTF
V: TRBV2; D: .; size: .; J: TRBJ1-1; DNA: TGTGCCAGCACCCGAGTGGACAAAGGCACTGAAGCTTTCTTT; CDR3: CASTRVDKGTEAFF
V: TRBV9; D: .; size: .; J: TRBJ2-3; DNA: TGTGCCAGCAGCGCGGGTGGCCGCCTCACAGATACGCAGTATTTT; CDR3: CASSAGGRLTDTQYF
V: TRBV19; D: .; size: .; J: TRBJ1-1; DNA: TGTGCCAGCGGGTACAGCCGGGGCACTGAAGCTTTCTTT; CDR3: CASGYSRGTEAFF
V: TRBV30; D: .; size: .; J: TRBJ1-6; DNA: TGTGCCTGGAGTGAAAGTTCTCGGTCACCCCTCCACTTT; CDR3: CAWSESSRSPLHF
V: TRBV7-2; D: .; size: .; J: TRBJ2-3; DNA: TGTGCCAGCAGCCTCACTACTACCTCAGATACGCAGTATTTT; CDR3: CASSLTTTSDTQYF
V: TRBV2; D: TRBD1; size: few; J: TRBJ1-1; DNA: TGTGCCAGCAGTGGGGAGGGGACAGGGGCACGGGGAGCTTTCTTT; CDR3: CASSGEGTGARGAFF
V: TRBV18; D: .; size: few; J: TRBJ1-1; DNA: TGTGCCAGCTCACCACGGGCAGATGATGAAGCTTTCTTT; CDR3: CASSPRADDEAFF
V: TRBV19; D: .; size: .; J: TRBJ2-7; DNA: TGTGCCAGTAGTATACGGGGGAGAGGTGAGCAGTACTTC; CDR3: CASSIRGRGEQYF
V: TRBV4-2; D: .; size: few; J: TRBJ2-1; DNA: TGTGCCAGCAGCCAGTCAACACAGGGAGCCAATGAGCAGTTCTTC; CDR3: CASSQSTQGANEQFF
V: TRBV5-6; D: TRBD1; size: .; J: TRBJ2-3; DNA: TGTGCCAGCGTACCCCAGGGGGCGGGTACAGATACGCAGTATTTT; CDR3: CASVPQGAGTDTQYF
V: TRBV12-5; D: .; size: once; J: TRBJ2-1; DNA: TGTGCTAGTGGACTTATGAGGTCGCAGTTCTTC; CDR3: CASGLMRSQFF
V: TRBV6-1; D: TRBD2; size: few; J: TRBJ2-1; DNA: TGTGCCAGCAGTGAAGCTAGCGGGGGGTACAATGAGCAGTTCTTC; CDR3: CASSEASGGYNEQFF
V: TRBV5-6; D: TRBD1; size: .; J: TRBJ1-1; DNA: TGTGCCAGCAGCTTGGGACAGGGGTCTCGAGCTTTCTTT; CDR3: CASSLGQGSRAFF
V: TRBV12-5; D: TRBD2; size: .; J: TRBJ2-1; DNA: TGTGCTAGTGCCCTGGGCCGAGCGGGGGGCTTTGGGCAGTTCTTC; CDR3: CASALGRAGGFGQFF
V: TRBV6-5; D: .; size: once; J: TRBJ2-7; DNA: TGTGCCAGCAGTTACGACAGTCGGACCTACGAGCAGTACTTC; CDR3: CASSYDSRTYEQYF
V: TRBV5-1; D: TRBD2; size: .; J: TRBJ2-7; DNA: TGCGCCAGCAGCGGAGCGGGGGGGAAATACGAGCAGTACTTC; CDR3: CASSGAGGKYEQYF
V: TRBV5-1; D: .; size: .; J: TRBJ2-2; DNA: TGCGCCAGCCGTCCCGCGGGGAACACCGGGGAGCTGTTTTTT; CDR3: CASRPAGNTGELFF
V: TRBV30; D: .; size: few; J: TRBJ1-1; DNA: TGTGCCTGGAGTTTTAGTAGGAACACTGAAGCTTTCTTT; CDR3: CAWSFSRNTEAFF
V: TRBV6-1; D: TRBD1; size: .; J: TRBJ2-7; DNA: TGTGCCAGCAGTGTAAAACCGGGACAGGGAAGCTACGAGCAGTACTTC; CDR3: CASSVKPGQGSYEQYF
V: TRBV12-5; D: .; size: .; J: TRBJ2-3; DNA: TGTGCTAGTGGACAGGGTTACACAGATACGCAGTATTTT; CDR3: CASGQGYTDTQYF
V: TRBV14; D: TRBD2; size: .; J: TRBJ2-1; DNA: TGTGCCAGCAGCCCTAGCGGGGGGGCCGGGAATGAGCAGTTCTTC; CDR3: CASSPSGGAGNEQFF
V: TRBV15; D: .; size: .; J: TRBJ1-2; DNA: TGTGCCACCAGCAGCAAGACAGAAATCGCTAACTATGGCTACACCTTC; CDR3: CATSSKTEIANYGYTF
V: TRBV5-5; D: .; size: .; J: TRBJ2-7; DNA: TGTGCCAGCAACACCGGGGGACCCTACGAGCAGTACTTC; CDR3: CASNTGGPYEQYF
V: TRBV7-9; D: .; size: .; J: TRBJ2-6; DNA: TGTGCCAGCAGGCGCCACGTCGCGCCTGGGGCCAACGTCCTGACTTTC; CDR3: CASRRHVAPGANVLTF
V: TRBV19; D: TRBD1; size: few; J: TRBJ1-1; DNA: TGTGCCGCCAAAAGGGCAGGGGGGAACACTGAAGCTTTCTTT; CDR3: CAAKRAGGNTEAFF
V: TRBV2; D: TRBD2; size: .; J: TRBJ2-1; DNA: TGTGCCAGCAGTGGGGAGGGGCGGACCTCCTACAATGAGCAGTTCTTC; CDR3: CASSGEGRTSYNEQFF
V: TRBV7-9; D: TRBD2; size: .; J: TRBJ2-3; DNA: TGTGCCAGCAGCCCGCTAGCGGGGGGCACAGATACGCAGTATTTT; CDR3: CASSPLAGGTDTQYF
V: TRBV7-8; D: TRBD1; size: .; J: TRBJ1-1; DNA: TGTGCCAGCAGCTCCACTCGGACAGGATACCTGAACACTGAAGCTTTCTTT; CDR3: CASSSTRTGYLNTEAFF
V: TRBV5-1; D: TRBD1; size: few; J: TRBJ2-6; DNA: TGCGCCAGCAGCCCAGGGGGCTCTGGGGCCAACGTCCTGACTTTC; CDR3: CASSPGGSGANVLTF
V: TRBV5-4; D: TRBD1; size: .; J: TRBJ2-2; DNA: TGTGCCAGCAGCAAACCCGGGACAGGGGTTAACACCGGGGAGCTGTTTTTT; CDR3: CASSKPGTGVNTGELFF
V: TRBV9; D: .; size: .; J: TRBJ2-3; DNA: TGTGCCAGCAGCCAGAGCGGATCTCGAACAGATACGCAGTATTTT; CDR3: CASSQSGSRTDTQYF
V: TRBV5-1; D: TRBD1; size: .; J: TRBJ2-5; DNA: TGCGCCAGCAGCTTCGGTCTCTTAGGGGGCAGTGAGACCCAGTACTTC; CDR3: CASSFGLLGGSETQYF
V: TRBV7-9; D: .; size: .; J: TRBJ2-7; DNA: TGTGCCAGCAGCTATGGAGGGGCCGAGCAGTACTTC; CDR3: CASSYGGAEQYF
V: TRBV19; D: .; size: .; J: TRBJ1-4; DNA: TGTGCCAGTAGTATAGAAAGGGGCGCCGGGGAAAAACTGTTTTTT; CDR3: CASSIERGAGEKLFF
V: TRBV5-4; D: TRBD2; size: once; J: TRBJ2-7; DNA: TGTGCCAGCGGTCTAGCGGGGGGGAGCGAGCAGTACTTC; CDR3: CASGLAGGSEQYF
V: TRBV11-3; D: TRBD2; size: .; J: TRBJ2-1; DNA: TGTGCCAGCAGCTTAGCTACGGGAGGAGGTGAGCAGTTCTTC; CDR3: CASSLATGGGEQFF
V: TRBV19; D: TRBD1; size: .; J: TRBJ1-1; DNA: TGTGCCAGTACCTCAAGGACGGGAGGGGGCAACGCTTTCTTT; CDR3: CASTSRTGGGNAFF
V: TRBV7-8; D: TRBD1; size: .; J: TRBJ2-7; DNA: TGTGCCAGCAGCCGCCTCCGGGACAGGGCCTACGAGCAGTACTTC; CDR3: CASSRLRDRAYEQYF
V: TRBV5-4; D: .; size: once; J: TRBJ1-2; DNA: TGTGCCAGCAGCTTGTTGGGCCAGGCCCAGGATTTCTATGGCTACACCTTC; CDR3: CASSLLGQAQDFYGYTF
V: TRBV2; D: .; size: .; J: TRBJ1-6; DNA: TGTGCCAGTGGCTGGGCCTCACCCCTCCACTTT; CDR3: CASGWASPLHF
V: TRBV2; D: .; size: .; J: TRBJ2-6; DNA: TGTGCCAGCAGTGTTGGCCTTACTGGGGCCAACGTCCTGACTTTC; CDR3: CASSVGLTGANVLTF
V: TRBV19; D: TRBD2; size: .; J: TRBJ2-7; DNA: TGTGCCAGTACAAAAGCGGGGGCTCACTACGAGCAGTACTTC; CDR3: CASTKAGAHYEQYF
V: TRBV6-5; D: .; size: .; J: TRBJ1-1; DNA: TGTGCCAGCAGTAAAGAGCAAGTCACTGAAGCTTTCTTT; CDR3: CASSKEQVTEAFF
V: TRBV7-6; D: .; size: .; J: TRBJ2-7; DNA: TGTGCCAGCAGCTTCGGCGAGGAGTACGAGCAGTACTTC; CDR3: CASSFGEEYEQYF
V: TRBV7-9; D: .; size: .; J: TRBJ1-2; DNA: TGTGCCAGCAGCGAGGGTCAGTACCTCTATGGCTACACCTTC; CDR3: CASSEGQYLYGYTF
V: TRBV6-5; D: .; size: .; J: TRBJ1-4; DNA: TGTGCCAGCATGAGTCCAGGGCCGAATGAAAAACTGTTTTTT; CDR3: CASMSPGPNEKLFF
V: TRBV7-6; D: TRBD2; size: .; J: TRBJ2-1; DNA: TGTGCCAGCAGCTTAGACGCTTGGCGGGGGGGCAATGAGCAGTTCTTC; CDR3: CASSLDAWRGGNEQFF
V: TRBV27; D: .; size: .; J: TRBJ1-5; DNA: TGTGCCAGCAGTCCGCAGGGGTATCAGCCCCAGCATTTT; CDR3: CASSPQGYQPQHF
V: TRBV19; D: TRBD2; size: few; J: TRBJ2-2; DNA: TGTGCCAGTAGCCGAGAGGGAGGGACCGGGGAGCTGTTTTTT; CDR3: CASSREGGTGELFF
V: TRBV5-1; D: .; size: .; J: TRBJ2-1; DNA: TGCGCCAGCAGCTTGGGGGACACCATTTACAATGAGCAGTTCTTC; CDR3: CASSLGDTIYNEQFF